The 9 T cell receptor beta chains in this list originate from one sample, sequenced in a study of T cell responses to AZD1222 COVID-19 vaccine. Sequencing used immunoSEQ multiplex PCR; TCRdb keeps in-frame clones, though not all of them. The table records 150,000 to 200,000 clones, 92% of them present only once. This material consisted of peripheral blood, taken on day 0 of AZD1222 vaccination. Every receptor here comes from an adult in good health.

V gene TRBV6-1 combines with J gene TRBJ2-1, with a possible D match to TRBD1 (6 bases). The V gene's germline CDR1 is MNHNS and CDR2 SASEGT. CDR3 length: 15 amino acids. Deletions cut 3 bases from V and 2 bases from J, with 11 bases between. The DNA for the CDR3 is TGTGCCAGCAGTGATCACAGGGATACCTACAATGAGCAGTTCTTC. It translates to CASSDHRDTYNEQFF.

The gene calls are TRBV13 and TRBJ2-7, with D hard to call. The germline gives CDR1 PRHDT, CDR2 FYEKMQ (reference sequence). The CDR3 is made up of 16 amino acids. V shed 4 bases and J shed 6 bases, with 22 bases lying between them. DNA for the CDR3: TGTGCCAGCAGCTCCCGGGCCATGCCTTCTCGGGCCGAGCAGTACTTC. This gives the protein CASSSRAMPSRAEQYF.

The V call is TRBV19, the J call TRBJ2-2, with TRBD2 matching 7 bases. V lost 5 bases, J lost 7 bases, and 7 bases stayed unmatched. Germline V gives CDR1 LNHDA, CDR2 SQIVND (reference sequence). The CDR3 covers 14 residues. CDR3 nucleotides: TGTGCCAGTAGTGCCCCGACTAGCCGCGGGGAGCTGTTTTTT. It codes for CASSAPTSRGELFF.

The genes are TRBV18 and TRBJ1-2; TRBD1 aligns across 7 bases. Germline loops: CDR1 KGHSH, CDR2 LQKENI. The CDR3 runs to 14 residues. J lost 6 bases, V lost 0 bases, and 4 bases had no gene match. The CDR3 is CASSPPSQGNGYTF. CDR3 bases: TGTGCCAGCTCACCACCTTCACAGGGGAATGGCTACACCTTC. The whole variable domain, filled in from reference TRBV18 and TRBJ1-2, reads NAGVMQNPRHLVRRRGQEARLRCSPMKGHSHVYWYRQLPEEGLKFMVYLQKENIIDESGMPKERFSAEFPKEGPSILRIQQVVRGDSAAYFCASSPPSQGNGYTFGSGTRLTVV.

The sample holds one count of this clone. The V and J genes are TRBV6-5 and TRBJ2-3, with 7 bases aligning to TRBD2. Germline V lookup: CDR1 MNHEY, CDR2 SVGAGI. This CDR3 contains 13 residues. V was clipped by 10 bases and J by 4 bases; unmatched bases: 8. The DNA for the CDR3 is TGTGCCACCAAAAGACGGGGGGCAGATACGCAGTATTTT. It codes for CATKRRGADTQYF.

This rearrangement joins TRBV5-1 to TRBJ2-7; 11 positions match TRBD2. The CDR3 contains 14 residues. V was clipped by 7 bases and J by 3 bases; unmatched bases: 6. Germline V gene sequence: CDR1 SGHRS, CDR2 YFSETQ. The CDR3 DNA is TGCGCCAGCCGTCAGACTAGCGGGGTCTACGAGCAGTACTTC. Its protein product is CASRQTSGVYEQYF. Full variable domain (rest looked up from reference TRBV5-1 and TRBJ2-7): KAGVTQTPRYLIKTRGQQVTLSCSPISGHRSVSWYQQTPGQGLQFLFEYFSETQRNKGNFPGRFSGRQFSNSRSEMNVSTLELGDSALYLCASRQTSGVYEQYFGPGTRLTVT.

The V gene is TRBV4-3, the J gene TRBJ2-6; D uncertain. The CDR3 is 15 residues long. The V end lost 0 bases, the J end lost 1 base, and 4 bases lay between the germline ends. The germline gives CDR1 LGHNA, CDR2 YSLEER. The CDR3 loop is CASSQDGSGANVLTF. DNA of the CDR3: TGCGCCAGCAGCCAAGATGGGTCTGGGGCCAACGTCCTGACTTTC.

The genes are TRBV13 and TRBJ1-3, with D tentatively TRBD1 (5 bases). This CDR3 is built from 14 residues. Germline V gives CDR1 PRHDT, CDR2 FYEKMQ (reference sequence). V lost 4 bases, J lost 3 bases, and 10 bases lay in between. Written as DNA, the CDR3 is TGTGCCAGCAGCTCGACAGTCTTTGGAAACACCATATATTTT. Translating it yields CASSSTVFGNTIYF. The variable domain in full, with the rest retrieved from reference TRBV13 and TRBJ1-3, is AAGVIQSPRHLIKEKRETATLKCYPIPRHDTVYWYQQGPGQDPQFLISFYEKMQSDKGSIPDRFSAQQFSDYHSELNMSSLELGDSALYFCASSSTVFGNTIYFGEGSWLTVV.

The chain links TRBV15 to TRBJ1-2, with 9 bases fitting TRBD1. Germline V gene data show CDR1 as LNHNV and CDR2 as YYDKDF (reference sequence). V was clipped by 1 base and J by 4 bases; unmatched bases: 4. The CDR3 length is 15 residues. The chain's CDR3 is CATSRGTGDSYGYTF. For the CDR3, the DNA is TGTGCCACCAGCAGAGGGACAGGGGACTCCTATGGCTACACCTTC.